This TCR beta chain was identified in a study of T-cell reconstitution after alpha-beta-depleted transplantation in children. Notes on the study in general: Alpha-beta T cells about two months after transplant reportedly derived from several hundred expanded graft clones. At the one-year point after transplant, T-cell counts and TCRbeta diversity were found to come mostly from T cells that had been newly produced.

This clonotype was observed many times. Its antigen is as yet unknown. Preparation of the TCRbeta library used unique molecular identifiers. TCRdb itself ran the PCR reads through MiXCR, one entry per CDR3 protein. Here the sample spans approximately 630,000 distinct CDR3 sequences, around 13% being singletons. The CDR3 covers 14 residues. Germline V gene lookup returns CDR1 SQVTM and CDR2 ANQGSEA. Trimming took off 6 bases at V and 1 base at J, with 15 bases between the two ends. The receptor comes from a girl aged 2-10 years with congenital amegakaryocytic thrombocytopenia, due to receive a stem cell transplant. The rearrangement joins TRBV29-1 to TRBJ1-1; D remains unclear. Specimen: PBMCs, collected before TCRalphabeta/CD19-depleted stem cell transplant. CDR3 nucleotides: TGCAGCGTCACAAAGGTGGCGGAGAACACTGAAGCTTTCTTT. This gives the protein CSVTKVAENTEAFF.